The entry below gives a single T cell receptor beta chain sequence along with its context. Its specificity is not known. The V and J ends lost 3 bases and 0 bases respectively, with 9 bases between them. This CDR3 contains 15 residues. The germline V gene has CDR1 MNHEY and CDR2 SVGAGI. Tagging with unique molecular identifiers was a feature of the TCR beta cDNA libraries. MiXCR, applied by TCRdb to the PCR reads, yields one record per CDR3 protein. The sample contains about 770,000 distinct CDR3 sequences, roughly 46% of which appear only once. This sample stems from a study of post-analysis software for immune sequencing data. Study-level results: TRBV5-6, TRBV5-1 and TRBV20-1 belonged to a set of roughly 5 TRBV segments that were more frequent in patients than controls.

The sequenced sample was blood. The genes are TRBV6-5 and TRBJ1-5; unclear D gene. The TCR was taken from a girl aged 5 to 17 with multiple sclerosis. CDR3 amino acids: CASSYGVSSNQPQHF. DNA of the CDR3: TGTGCCAGCAGTTATGGAGTATCTAGCAATCAGCCCCAGCATTTT.